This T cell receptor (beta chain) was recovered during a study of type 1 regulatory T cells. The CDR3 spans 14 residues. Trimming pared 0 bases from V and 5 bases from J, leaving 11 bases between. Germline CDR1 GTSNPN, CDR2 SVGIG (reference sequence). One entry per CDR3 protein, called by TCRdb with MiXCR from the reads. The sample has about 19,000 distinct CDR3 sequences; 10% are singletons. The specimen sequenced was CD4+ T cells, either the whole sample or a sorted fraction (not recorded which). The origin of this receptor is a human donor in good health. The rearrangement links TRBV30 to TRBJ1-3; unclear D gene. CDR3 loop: CAWSVLVHRNTIYF. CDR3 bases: TGTGCCTGGAGTGTACTCGTACATCGAAACACCATATATTTT.